The 28 T cell receptor beta chains below were found in one sample sequenced in a study of blood T cell repertoires in COVID-19. Assay used: immunoSEQ multiplex PCR; TCRdb lists only in-frame clones, some missing. This table holds 65,000 to 85,000 clones, about 68% found once. Sequencing was performed on peripheral blood. These TCRs come from a man between 50 and 59 years old with active or convalescent COVID-19.

V usage is TRBV7-9 and J usage is TRBJ1-1; TRBD1 agrees at 7 bases. V lost 5 bases and J lost 7; bases outside the gene matches: 10. This CDR3 has 14 residues. The V gene's germline CDR1 is SEHNR and CDR2 FQNEAQ (reference sequence). Written as DNA, the CDR3 is TGTGCCAGCAGCCGACAGGGTAATACCTTTGAAGCTTTCTTT. Its protein is CASSRQGNTFEAFF.

The rearrangement joins TRBV7-9 to TRBJ1-3, with 7 bases lining up with TRBD1. In germline, CDR1 is SEHNR, CDR2 FQNEAQ (reference sequence). The CDR3 extends over 16 amino acids. The V and J ends lost 1 base and 2 bases, in that order; junction bases with no gene match: 5. For the CDR3, the DNA is TGTGCCAGCAGCTTAGAGAAGACAGGGACTGGAAACACCATATATTTT. Translating it yields CASSLEKTGTGNTIYF. The variable domain in full, with the rest retrieved from reference TRBV7-9 and TRBJ1-3, is DTGVSQNPRHKITKRGQNVTFRCDPISEHNRLYWYRQTLGQGPEFLTYFQNEAQLEKSRLLSDRFSAERPKGSFSTLEIQRTEQGDSAMYLCASSLEKTGTGNTIYFGEGSWLTVV.

The chain is built from TRBV7-3 and TRBJ2-5; tentative D call: TRBD2 (6 bases). CDR1 SGHTA and CDR2 FQGTGA come from the germline V gene. The V end lost 5 bases, the J end lost 7 bases, and 20 bases lay between the germline ends. The CDR3 totals 15 residues. Written as DNA, the CDR3 is TGTGCCAGCAGCCCCCGTGGGCGAGACGGGGGGACCCAGTACTTC. The encoded protein is CASSPRGRDGGTQYF.

The chain has TRBV12-3 or TRBV12-4 and TRBJ1-2; TRBD1 is a possible D gene (5 bases). V lost 4 bases and J 8 bases, leaving 11 bases between the germline ends. The CDR3 runs to 12 residues. CDR3 loop: CASSSPQGGYTF. As DNA, the CDR3 is TGTGCCAGCAGTTCGCCGCAGGGAGGCTACACCTTC.

This chain uses TRBV4-1 with TRBJ2-7; D is possibly TRBD2 (5 bases). V was pared by 4 bases and J by 6 bases, with 13 bases between. The CDR3 runs to 13 residues. The germline CDR1 and CDR2 sequences are MGHRA and YSYEKL. CDR3 sequence: CASSLTRKGEQYF. For the CDR3, the DNA is TGCGCCAGCAGCCTCACTAGAAAGGGCGAGCAGTACTTC.

V usage is TRBV23-1 and J usage is TRBJ2-7; D gene uncertain. TRBV23-1 is known as an ORF, though its function is uncertain. V was shortened by 9 bases and J by 3 bases, with 12 bases between the two germline ends. The CDR3 is made up of 12 amino acids. The DNA for the CDR3 is TGCGCCAGGCCAATGTTGAGCTACGAGCAGTACTTC. The encoded protein is CARPMLSYEQYF.

V gene TRBV3-1 (or the pseudogene TRBV3-2) combines with J gene TRBJ1-2; 7 positions agree with TRBD1. V lost 4 bases to trimming and J lost 6 bases; unmatched junction nucleotides: 14. This CDR3 is 16 amino acids long. Germline V gene lookup returns CDR1 LGHDT and CDR2 YNNKEL (reference sequence). The CDR3 sequence is CASSPYGVGGLDGYTF. CDR3 in DNA: TGTGCCAGCAGCCCATATGGAGTAGGGGGCTTAGATGGCTACACCTTC.

This sequence joins TRBV27 and TRBJ2-6, with a weak D call TRBD2 (6 bases). The CDR3 spans 16 residues. The germline V and J ends were trimmed by 3 bases and 1 base, with 10 bases remaining between them. In germline, CDR1 is MNHEY, CDR2 SMNVEV (reference sequence). The CDR3 sequence is CASSFHRGSGANVLTF. The CDR3 DNA sequence: TGTGCCAGCAGTTTTCACCGGGGGTCTGGGGCCAACGTCCTGACTTTC.

The chain recombines TRBV3-1 (or the pseudogene TRBV3-2) with TRBJ2-3, with 11 nucleotides matching TRBD2. Germline V gives CDR1 LGHDT, CDR2 YNNKEL (reference sequence). CDR3 length: 15 amino acids. After removal of 4 bases from V and 10 bases from J, the junction contained 10 bases not matched to a gene. CDR3 loop: CASSPPISGGAPQYF. The CDR3 region has the DNA TGTGCCAGCAGCCCCCCTATTAGCGGGGGGGCCCCGCAGTATTTT.

Only one count was recorded for this clone. The J gene is TRBJ1-2, the V gene TRBV27, with 9 bases lining up with TRBD1. The V and J ends lost 6 bases and 7 bases, in that order; junction bases with no gene match: 9. CDR1 and CDR2 from the germline V gene are MNHEY and SMNVEV (reference sequence). This CDR3 has 14 residues. CDR3: CASSDPDRGGGYTF. CDR3 nucleotide sequence: TGTGCCAGCAGCGACCCGGACAGGGGTGGTGGCTACACCTTC.

The chain combines TRBV9 with TRBJ2-1; the match to TRBD1 covers 7 bases. Germline CDR1 SGDLS, CDR2 YYNGEE. Trimming removed 4 bases from V and 9 bases from J; junction bases left unmatched: 4. CDR3 length: 12 residues. The CDR3 bases are TGTGCCAGCAGCAGACAGGGCAGTGAGCAGTTCTTC. It is translated as CASSRQGSEQFF.

The V call is TRBV4-3, the J call TRBJ2-7, with TRBD2 matching 12 bases. The CDR3 totals 19 residues. Per the germline V gene, CDR1 is LGHNA and CDR2 is YSLEER. Trimming took 4 bases from V and 1 from J; bases not matched to a gene: 14. The CDR3 spells CASSRQTSGGRHGSYEQYF. DNA of the CDR3: TGCGCCAGCAGCCGACAGACTAGCGGGGGACGGCATGGGTCCTACGAGCAGTACTTC.

This clone showed up just once. CDR3 region: CASSLRLGGGRNNEQFF. For the CDR3, the DNA is TGCGCCAGCAGCTTAAGACTCGGCGGGGGGCGGAACAATGAGCAGTTCTTC. The chain has TRBV4-1 and TRBJ2-1; 8 bases are shared with TRBD2. CDR1 MGHRA and CDR2 YSYEKL come from the germline V gene. Germline trimming cut 5 bases from V and 5 bases from J; bases unmatched to any gene: 14. CDR3 length: 17 residues.

In DNA form, the CDR3 reads TGTGCCAGCAGCGCGGGACAGGGGGATTATGGCTACACCTTC. As protein: CASSAGQGDYGYTF. V is TRBV9 and J is TRBJ1-2; 11 nucleotides agree with TRBD1. This CDR3 is built from 14 residues. Germline-derived CDR1 and CDR2 are SGDLS and YYNGEE. V lost 3 bases, J lost 5 bases, and 3 bases stayed unmatched.

J is TRBJ2-1 and V is TRBV24-1; tentative D call: TRBD2 (5 bases). Trimming took 7 bases from V and 5 from J, leaving 11 bases between them. Germline CDR1 and CDR2: KGHDR and SFDVKD. The CDR3 consists of 13 residues. In DNA, the CDR3 is TGTGCCACCAGGGAGGCTTTCAACAATGAGCAGTTCTTC. Translated: CATREAFNNEQFF.

The chain's CDR3 is CASSLRDRVGSPLHF. CDR3 in DNA: TGTGCCAGCAGTTTACGGGACAGGGTAGGGTCACCCCTCCACTTT. The chain carries TRBV27 and TRBJ1-6; 9 bases map to TRBD1. CDR1 is MNHEY and CDR2 is SMNVEV in the germline V gene (reference sequence). With 2 bases clipped from V and 10 bases from J, the junction kept 6 bases outside the gene matches. This CDR3 spans 15 amino acids.

The CDR3 bases are TGCAGTGCTAGACCGACAAGGGGAGCTTTCTTT. Translated: CSARPTRGAFF. This chain joins TRBV20-1 and TRBJ1-1; possibly TRBD1 for D (5 bases). Germline CDR1 reads DFQATT; CDR2 reads SNEGSKA (reference sequence). This CDR3 contains 11 residues. The germline V and J ends were trimmed by 2 bases and 10 bases, with 11 bases remaining between them.

V usage is TRBV29-1 and J usage is TRBJ1-5, with 10 bases aligning to TRBD1. Germline V gives CDR1 SQVTM, CDR2 ANQGSEA. The V segment lost 6 bases and the J segment 6 bases; nucleotides outside the gene matches: 8. The CDR3 contains 14 residues. This CDR3 reads CSVSGTGEGQPQHF. CDR3 nucleotide sequence: TGCAGCGTAAGTGGGACAGGGGAGGGTCAGCCCCAGCATTTT.

The gene calls are TRBV7-2 and TRBJ1-5, with TRBD1 as a possible D gene (5 bases). This CDR3 is built from 15 residues. Trimming removed 1 base from V and 4 bases from J, with 11 bases in between. Germline V CDR1 and CDR2: SGHTA, FQGNSA. The CDR3 DNA reads TGTGCCAGCAGCTTAGGAAGGGGAACGAATCAGCCCCAGCATTTT. It encodes CASSLGRGTNQPQHF.

This clone has ten or more counts. The junction departs from germline at one end; a sequencing error may be responsible. The chain joins TRBV6-1 to TRBJ1-6; D not resolved. The CDR3 runs 15 residues. Germline V lookup: CDR1 MNHNS, CDR2 SASEGT. The CDR3 coding sequence is TGTGCCAGCACTGAAAATCCACGAACAGATTCACCCCTCCACTTT. This sequence encodes CASTENPRTDSPLHF.

This chain links TRBV7-9 with TRBJ2-7, with 10 bases identical to TRBD1. The CDR3 spans 15 residues. Trimming removed 2 bases from V and 4 bases from J; junction bases left unmatched: 5. Germline-derived CDR1 and CDR2 are SEHNR and FQNEAQ (reference sequence). Here the CDR3 reads CASSLTGTGEYEQYF. The CDR3 DNA reads TGTGCCAGCAGCTTAACCGGGACAGGGGAGTACGAGCAGTACTTC. Supplemented by reference TRBV7-9 and TRBJ2-7, the full variable domain reads DTGVSQNPRHKITKRGQNVTFRCDPISEHNRLYWYRQTLGQGPEFLTYFQNEAQLEKSRLLSDRFSAERPKGSFSTLEIQRTEQGDSAMYLCASSLTGTGEYEQYFGPGTRLTVT.

The chain couples TRBV19 to TRBJ1-3, with D tentatively TRBD1 (5 bases). V was clipped by 7 bases and J by 0 bases, with 16 bases between them. Germline assignment: CDR1 LNHDA and CDR2 SQIVND (reference sequence). The CDR3 is made up of 16 amino acids. This CDR3 is CASNPSQGYSGNTIYF. CDR3 nucleotide sequence: TGTGCCAGTAACCCCTCGCAGGGTTACTCTGGAAACACCATATATTTT.

The chain combines TRBV9 with TRBJ2-7; tentatively, D is TRBD1 (6 bases). CDR3 length equals 16 residues. The ends were cut back, 0 bases at V and 3 bases at J, with 16 bases in the middle. Germline loops: CDR1 SGDLS, CDR2 YYNGEE. The CDR3 DNA reads TGTGCCAGCAGCGTAGGAACCCTACAGGGAATCTACGAGCAGTACTTC. Protein product: CASSVGTLQGIYEQYF.

The chain employs TRBV7-8 and TRBJ2-5; D uncertain. The CDR3 runs 15 residues. The V gene's germline CDR1 is SGHVS and CDR2 FQNEAQ. Trimming shortened V by 2 bases and J by 4 bases, and 14 bases separated the two germline ends. The CDR3 DNA is TGTGCCAGCAGCTTAACCCCCTTATCAGGAGAGACCCAGTACTTC. Translating it yields CASSLTPLSGETQYF.

V is TRBV7-9 and J is TRBJ2-7; TRBD2 matches 9 bases. There are 17 residues in the CDR3. CDR1 SEHNR and CDR2 FQNEAQ come from the germline V gene (reference sequence). Unmatched junction bases numbered 12, after V lost 4 bases and J lost 2 bases. CDR3 region: CASSSYRGGGFPYEQYF. The DNA for the CDR3 is TGTGCCAGCAGCTCCTACCGCGGGGGGGGGTTTCCCTACGAGCAGTACTTC.

The chain employs TRBV25-1 and TRBJ1-1; 7 bases map to TRBD1. V trimming: 6 bases; J trimming: 11 bases; junction bases outside the gene matches: 6. The germline gives CDR1 MGHDK, CDR2 SYGVNS. The CDR3 contains 11 residues. This chain's CDR3 is CASRAGGKAFF. The CDR3 nucleotides are TGTGCCAGCAGGGCAGGGGGTAAGGCTTTCTTT.

The chain couples TRBV7-6 to TRBJ2-3; 13 bases fit TRBD2. CDR1 and CDR2 from the germline V gene are SGHVS and FNYEAQ. The CDR3 totals 16 residues. The ends lost 4 bases at V and 2 bases at J; junction bases unmatched: 3. The CDR3 spells CASSSGLAGFTDTQYF. As DNA, the CDR3 is TGTGCCAGCAGCTCGGGACTAGCGGGGTTCACAGATACGCAGTATTTT.

The chain joins TRBV7-6 to TRBJ1-4, with D tentatively TRBD1 (5 bases). V dropped 5 bases and J dropped 8 bases, with 21 bases sitting between them. Germline loops: CDR1 SGHVS, CDR2 FNYEAQ. The CDR3 extends over 16 amino acids. Here the CDR3 reads CASSPFLQGMEEKLFF. CDR3 in DNA: TGTGCCAGCAGCCCCTTTTTGCAGGGAATGGAGGAAAAACTGTTTTTT.